The source of this TCR beta chain is a study of cytomegalovirus exposure and HLA in healthy donors. Germline loops: CDR1 LGHNA, CDR2 YNFKEQ. CDR3 length: 15 residues. The germline V and J ends were trimmed by 1 base and 7 bases, with 13 bases remaining between them. Study findings and constraints: Roughly uniform depth of sequencing across donors was assumed in presence/absence analyses. Reported results showed that the classifier diagnosed cytomegalovirus status with high specificity and sensitivity.

On this clone: Antigen unknown.

Amplification used 60 Vbeta primers and 13 Jbeta primers. Libraries were prepared by immunoSEQ multiplex PCR; TCRdb keeps only in-frame clonotypes and omits some of them. The profile covers under 110,000 clones, with about 70% appearing a single time and approximately 2.1% taken by the ten largest. The chain joins TRBV4-2 to TRBJ1-4; D is undetermined. This TCR derives from a woman in her thirties or forties in good health and CMV-seronegative. The sample taken for sequencing was PBMCs. The CDR3: CASSQGELAAEKLFF. DNA of the CDR3: TGTGCCAGCAGCCAAGGGGAACTAGCGGCTGAAAAACTGTTTTTT.